The present T cell receptor beta chain was sequenced within a study of blood T cell repertoires in COVID-19. Study-wide context: Sites in the United States, Italy and Spain provided acute and convalescent COVID-19 samples. T cells, B-cell-depleted T cells, or PBMCs provided the cDNA or gDNA that served as material.

This CDR3 has 14 amino acids. Germline assignment: CDR1 MNHEY and CDR2 SVGEGT. V gave up 2 bases and J gave up 4 bases, with 8 bases separating them. In the original workflow: Scientists estimated how many nucleated cells there were by amplifying reference gene primers. Using immunoSEQ multiplex PCR, the repertoire was profiled, and TCRdb retains in-frame clones only, with some absent. V and J calls plus clone size are reproduced from that table; the DNA served to infer D and trimming. The profile shows tens of thousands of clones, about 88% of them singletons. This rearrangement joins TRBV6-2 or TRBV6-3 to TRBJ2-2, with D possibly TRBD2 on 6 matching bases. Input material: peripheral blood. The clonotype originates from a man aged 60 to 69 with acute or convalescent COVID-19. CDR3 nucleotides: TGTGCCAGCAGTTACATGGGGGGCACCGGGGAGCTGTTTTTT. This encodes CASSYMGGTGELFF.